This T cell receptor (beta chain) emerged from a study of OX40 agonist ivuxolimab in advanced cancers. Across the study: Partial responses were achieved by three patients, one with hepatocellular carcinoma and two with cutaneous melanoma. General study findings and limits: Undetermined was the antigen specificity of the expanded peripheral T cells.

Deletions cut 4 bases from V and 0 bases from J, with 5 bases between. Germline values: CDR1 SGHNT, CDR2 YYREEE (reference sequence). This CDR3 spans 14 amino acids. Using immunoSEQ multiplex PCR, the repertoire was profiled, and TCRdb retains in-frame clones only, with some absent. Of about 49,000 clones listed, 75% to 90% are singletons. Remarks on this clone: The antigen remains undetermined.

This TCR derives from an adult with an advanced solid tumor such as melanoma, head and neck, liver or kidney cancer. The rearrangement joins TRBV5-4 to TRBJ2-6, with no clear D. This material consisted of CD4+ or CD8+ T cells sorted from blood, taken in a trial of the OX40 agonist ivuxolimab. CDR3 nucleotides: TGTGCCAGCAGCCCGACCTCTGGGGCCAACGTCCTGACTTTC. This sequence encodes CASSPTSGANVLTF.